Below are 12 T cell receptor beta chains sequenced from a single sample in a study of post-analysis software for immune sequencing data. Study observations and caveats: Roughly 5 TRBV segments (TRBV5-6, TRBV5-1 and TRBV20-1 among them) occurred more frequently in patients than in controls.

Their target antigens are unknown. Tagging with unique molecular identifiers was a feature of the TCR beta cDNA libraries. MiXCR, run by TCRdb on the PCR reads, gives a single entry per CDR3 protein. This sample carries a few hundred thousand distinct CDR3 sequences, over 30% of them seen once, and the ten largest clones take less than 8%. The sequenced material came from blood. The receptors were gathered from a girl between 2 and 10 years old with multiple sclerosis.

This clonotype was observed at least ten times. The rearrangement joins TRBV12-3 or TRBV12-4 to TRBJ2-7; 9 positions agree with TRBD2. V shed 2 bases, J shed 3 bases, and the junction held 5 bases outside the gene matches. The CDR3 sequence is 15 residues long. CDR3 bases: TGTGCCAGCAGTTTACTGGGGACTAGCCGCTACGAGCAGTACTTC. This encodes CASSLLGTSRYEQYF.

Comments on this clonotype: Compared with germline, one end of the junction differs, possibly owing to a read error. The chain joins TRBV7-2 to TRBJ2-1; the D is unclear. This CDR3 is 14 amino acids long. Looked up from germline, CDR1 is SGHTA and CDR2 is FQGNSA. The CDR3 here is CAGSPEAVQNEQFF. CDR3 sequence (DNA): TGTGCCGGCAGCCCCGAGGCGGTACAAAATGAGCAGTTCTTC.

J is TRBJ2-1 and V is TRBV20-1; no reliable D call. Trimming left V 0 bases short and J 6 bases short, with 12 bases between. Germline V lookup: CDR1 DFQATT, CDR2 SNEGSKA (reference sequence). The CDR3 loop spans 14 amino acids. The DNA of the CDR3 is TGCAGTGCTAGAGACATACAGACCCCCAATGAGCAGTTCTTC. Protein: CSARDIQTPNEQFF.

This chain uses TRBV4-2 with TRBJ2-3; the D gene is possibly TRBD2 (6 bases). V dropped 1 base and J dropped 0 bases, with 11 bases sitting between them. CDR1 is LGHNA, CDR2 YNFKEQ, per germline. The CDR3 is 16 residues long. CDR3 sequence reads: CASSQVVLASTDTQYF. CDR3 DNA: TGTGCCAGCAGCCAAGTTGTACTAGCTAGCACAGATACGCAGTATTTT.

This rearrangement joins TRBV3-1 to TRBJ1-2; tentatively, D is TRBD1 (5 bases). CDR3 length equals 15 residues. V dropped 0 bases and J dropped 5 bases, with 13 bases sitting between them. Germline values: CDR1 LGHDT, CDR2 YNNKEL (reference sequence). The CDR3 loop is CASSQDPFGAYGYTF. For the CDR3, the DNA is TGTGCCAGCAGCCAAGATCCGTTTGGGGCGTATGGCTACACCTTC.

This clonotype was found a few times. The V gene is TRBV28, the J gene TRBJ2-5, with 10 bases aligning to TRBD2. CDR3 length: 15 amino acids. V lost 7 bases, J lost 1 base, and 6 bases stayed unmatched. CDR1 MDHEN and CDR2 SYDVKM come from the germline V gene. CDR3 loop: CASKREGRRQETQYF. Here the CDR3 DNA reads TGTGCCAGCAAGCGGGAGGGCCGCCGCCAAGAGACCCAGTACTTC. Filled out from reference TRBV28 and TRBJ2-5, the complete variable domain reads DVKVTQSSRYLVKRTGEKVFLECVQDMDHENMFWYRQDPGLGLRLIYFSYDVKMKEKGDIPEGYSVSREKKERFSLILESASTNQTSMYLCASKREGRRQETQYFGPGTRLLVL.

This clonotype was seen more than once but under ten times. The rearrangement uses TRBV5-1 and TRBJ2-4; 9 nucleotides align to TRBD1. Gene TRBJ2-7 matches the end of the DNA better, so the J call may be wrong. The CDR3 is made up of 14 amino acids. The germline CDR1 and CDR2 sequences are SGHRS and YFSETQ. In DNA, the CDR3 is TGCGCCAGCAGCATGAGACAGGGGGCCTACGAGCAGTACTTC. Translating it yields CASSMRQGAYEQYF.

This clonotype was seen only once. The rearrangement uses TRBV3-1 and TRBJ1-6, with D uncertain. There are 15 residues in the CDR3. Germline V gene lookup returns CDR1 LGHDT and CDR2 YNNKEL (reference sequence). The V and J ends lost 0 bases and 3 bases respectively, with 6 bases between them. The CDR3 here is CASSQDYGYNSPLHF. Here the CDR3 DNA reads TGTGCCAGCAGCCAAGATTACGGCTATAATTCACCCCTCCACTTT.

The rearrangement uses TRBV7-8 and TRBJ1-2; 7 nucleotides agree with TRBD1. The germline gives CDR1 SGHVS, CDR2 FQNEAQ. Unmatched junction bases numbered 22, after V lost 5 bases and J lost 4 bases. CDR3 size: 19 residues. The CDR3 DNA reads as TGTGCCAGCAGCGCCGCCCGCGGACTGCCCGGCAGGGGGGTCTATGGCTACACCTTC. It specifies CASSAARGLPGRGVYGYTF. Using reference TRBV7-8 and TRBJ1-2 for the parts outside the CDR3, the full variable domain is GAGVSQSPRYKVAKRGQDVALRCDPISGHVSLFWYQQALGQGPEFLTYFQNEAQLDKSGLPSDRFFAERPEGSVSTLKIQRTQQEDSAVYLCASSAARGLPGRGVYGYTFGSGTRLTVV.

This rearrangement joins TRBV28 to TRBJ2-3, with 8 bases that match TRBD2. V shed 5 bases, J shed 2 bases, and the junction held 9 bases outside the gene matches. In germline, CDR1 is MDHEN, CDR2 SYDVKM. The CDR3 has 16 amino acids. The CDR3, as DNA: TGTGCCAGCAGTCCTTCTCCGACTAGCGCCACAGATACGCAGTATTTT. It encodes CASSPSPTSATDTQYF.

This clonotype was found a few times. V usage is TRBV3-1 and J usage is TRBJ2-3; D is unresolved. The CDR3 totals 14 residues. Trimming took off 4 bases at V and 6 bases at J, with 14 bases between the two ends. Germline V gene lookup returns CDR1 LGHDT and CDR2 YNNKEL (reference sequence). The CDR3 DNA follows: TGTGCCAGCAGCCGTGGGAAAATTCGGGATACGCAGTATTTT. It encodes CASSRGKIRDTQYF.

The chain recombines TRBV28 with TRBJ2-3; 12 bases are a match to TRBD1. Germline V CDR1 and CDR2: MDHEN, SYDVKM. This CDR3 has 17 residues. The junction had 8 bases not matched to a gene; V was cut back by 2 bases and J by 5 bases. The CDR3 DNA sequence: TGTGCCAGCAGTTTACTACCGGGACAGGGGGCGGGAGATACGCAGTATTTT. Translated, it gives CASSLLPGQGAGDTQYF.